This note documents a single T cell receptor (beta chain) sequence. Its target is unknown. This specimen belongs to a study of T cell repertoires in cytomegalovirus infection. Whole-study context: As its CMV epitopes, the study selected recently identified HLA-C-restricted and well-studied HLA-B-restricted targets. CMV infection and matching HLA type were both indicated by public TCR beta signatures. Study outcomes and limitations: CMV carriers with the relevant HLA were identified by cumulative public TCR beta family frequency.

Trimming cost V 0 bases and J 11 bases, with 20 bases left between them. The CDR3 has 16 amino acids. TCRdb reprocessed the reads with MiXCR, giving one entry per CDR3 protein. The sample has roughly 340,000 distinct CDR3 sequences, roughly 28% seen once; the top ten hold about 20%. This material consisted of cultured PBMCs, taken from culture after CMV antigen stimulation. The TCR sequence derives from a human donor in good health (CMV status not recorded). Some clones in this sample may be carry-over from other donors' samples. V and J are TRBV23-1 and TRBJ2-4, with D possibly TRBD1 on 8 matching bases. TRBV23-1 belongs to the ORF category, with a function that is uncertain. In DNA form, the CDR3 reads TGCGCCAGCAGTCAATCCCGACAGGGGACTATGGAGGTTCAGTACTTC. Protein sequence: CASSQSRQGTMEVQYF.